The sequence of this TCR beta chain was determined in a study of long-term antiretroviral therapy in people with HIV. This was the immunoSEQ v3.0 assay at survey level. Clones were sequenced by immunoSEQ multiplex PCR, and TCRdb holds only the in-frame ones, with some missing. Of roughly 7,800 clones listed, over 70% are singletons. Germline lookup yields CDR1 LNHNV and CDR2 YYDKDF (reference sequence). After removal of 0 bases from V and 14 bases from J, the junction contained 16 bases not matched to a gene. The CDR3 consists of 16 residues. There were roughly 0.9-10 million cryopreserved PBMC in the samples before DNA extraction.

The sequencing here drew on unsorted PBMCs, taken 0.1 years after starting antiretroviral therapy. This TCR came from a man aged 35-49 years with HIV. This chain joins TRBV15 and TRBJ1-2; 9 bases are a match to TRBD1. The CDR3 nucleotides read TGTGCCACCAGCAGAGATTCAGGTGTCCACAGGGGGCGGATTACCTTC. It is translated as CATSRDSGVHRGRITF.